This TCR beta chain was identified in a study of early T cells in non-severe SARS-CoV-2 infection. The CDR3 is 14 residues long. V was shortened by 2 bases and J by 6 bases, with 13 bases between the two germline ends. CDR1 is SGHRS, CDR2 YFSETQ, per germline. In this sample, this clonotype turned up many times. Using its own MiXCR run on the 5' RACE reads, TCRdb lists one record per CDR3 protein. The sample consists of some 19,000 distinct CDR3 sequences, approximately 4.1% of them appearing once. This chain uses TRBV5-1 with TRBJ2-3; the D is unclear. This receptor was identified in an adult who was a healthcare worker with PCR-confirmed SARS-CoV-2 infection or an uninfected control (not recorded which). The source material was whole blood. The CDR3 here is CASSLKAGADTQYF. In DNA, the CDR3 is TGCGCCAGCAGCTTAAAAGCCGGAGCGGATACGCAGTATTTT.